The 29 T cell receptor beta chains in this list originate from one sample, sequenced in a study of shared T cell receptors in the human thymus. TCRdb's copy holds only in-frame clones and misses some; the assay was immunoSEQ multiplex PCR. The data contain around 340,000 clones, more than 85% of them singletons. What was sequenced was thymocytes. These receptors were obtained from a human donor.

The V gene is TRBV7-6, the J gene TRBJ1-1, with D uncertain. The germline V gene has CDR1 SGHVS and CDR2 FNYEAQ. The V gene lost 5 bases and the J gene lost 0 bases, with 13 bases spanning the gap. This CDR3 comprises 15 residues. DNA of the CDR3: TGTGCCAGCAGCCCTTCAGTGGTCATGAACACTGAAGCTTTCTTT. Translated: CASSPSVVMNTEAFF. Variable domain in full (rest from reference TRBV7-6 and TRBJ1-1): GAGVSQSPRYKVTKRGQDVALRCDPISGHVSLYWYRQALGQGPEFLTYFNYEAQQDKSGLPNDRFSAERPEGSISTLTIQRTEQRDSAMYRCASSPSVVMNTEAFFGQGTRLTVV.

This clone was found once. The V call is TRBV30, the J call TRBJ2-5; perhaps TRBD1 as D (7 bases). The CDR3 is 16 residues long. V was shortened by 0 bases and J by 5 bases, with 19 bases between the two germline ends. The germline gives CDR1 GTSNPN, CDR2 SVGIG (reference sequence). In DNA, the CDR3 is TGTGCCTGGAGTGTACTTATAGAACAGGGGAGGGAGACCCAGTACTTC. It is translated as CAWSVLIEQGRETQYF. The full variable domain, its missing parts supplied by reference TRBV30 and TRBJ2-5, is SQTIHQWPATLVQPVGSPLSLECTVEGTSNPNLYWYRQAAGRGLQLLFYSVGIGQISSEVPQNLSASRPQDRQFILSSKKLLLSDSGFYLCAWSVLIEQGRETQYFGPGTRLLVL.

The V call is TRBV27, the J call TRBJ2-7, with D possibly being TRBD2 (7 bases). CDR1 MNHEY and CDR2 SMNVEV come from the germline V gene (reference sequence). V was clipped by 0 bases and J by 9 bases, with 15 bases between them. The CDR3 sequence is 14 residues long. For the CDR3, the DNA is TGTGCCAGCAGTTTATCGTGGGAGGGGGGTGGGCAGTACTTC. Translating gives CASSLSWEGGGQYF.

The rearrangement joins TRBV27 to TRBJ2-1; the D gene is possibly TRBD1 (5 bases). Germline V gene sequence: CDR1 MNHEY, CDR2 SMNVEV (reference sequence). V lost 9 bases and J 4 bases, leaving 13 bases between the germline ends. The CDR3 totals 13 residues. The CDR3 DNA reads TGTGCCAGTAGGGGCCTCCGGTACAATGAGCAGTTCTTC. Protein sequence: CASRGLRYNEQFF.

The chain uses TRBV15 and TRBJ2-5, with D possibly called TRBD1 or TRBD2 (6 bases each). V was cut by 7 bases and J by 5 bases, with 26 bases left in between. Germline CDR1 reads LNHNV; CDR2 reads YYDKDF (reference sequence). The CDR3 consists of 17 residues. The CDR3 here is CATNDVGGGRRWETQYF. CDR3 coding DNA: TGTGCCACCAACGATGTTGGAGGGGGGCGAAGGTGGGAGACCCAGTACTTC. The full variable domain, completed using reference TRBV15 and TRBJ2-5, is DAMVIQNPRYQVTQFGKPVTLSCSQTLNHNVMYWYQQKSSQAPKLLFHYYDKDFNNEADTPDNFQSRRPNTSFCFLDIRSPGLGDTAMYLCATNDVGGGRRWETQYFGPGTRLLVL.

This chain joins TRBV4-1 and TRBJ2-5; 14 positions match TRBD2. The junction had 3 bases not matched to a gene; V was cut back by 4 bases and J by 5 bases. The CDR3 has 15 amino acids. Per the germline V gene, CDR1 is MGHRA and CDR2 is YSYEKL. The CDR3 protein is CASSRRTSGRETQYF. CDR3 DNA: TGCGCCAGCAGCCGACGGACTAGCGGGAGGGAGACCCAGTACTTC.

This clone was observed a single time. This rearrangement joins TRBV6-6 to TRBJ2-2; D gene ambiguous. The V gene lost 6 bases and the J gene lost 7 bases, with 12 bases spanning the gap. The V gene's germline CDR1 is MNHNY and CDR2 SVGAGI (reference sequence). The CDR3 spans 13 residues. The CDR3, as DNA: TGTGCCAGCAGGAGAAGGCGGTACGGGGAGCTGTTTTTT. Its protein is CASRRRRYGELFF.

The rearrangement links TRBV6-6 to TRBJ2-1; 7 bases agree with TRBD1. This CDR3 region has 15 residues. Germline CDR1 MNHNY, CDR2 SVGAGI (reference sequence). Trimming removed 5 bases from V and 3 bases from J; junction bases left unmatched: 7. DNA for the CDR3: TGTGCCAGCAGTCCCAGACAGGGATACTACAATGAGCAGTTCTTC. It specifies CASSPRQGYYNEQFF.

The rearrangement uses TRBV6-5 and TRBJ2-2, with no clear D. This CDR3 has 12 residues. Germline CDR1 and CDR2: MNHEY and SVGAGI. V was pared by 6 bases and J by 5 bases, with 7 bases between. CDR3 sequence (DNA): TGTGCCAGCAGCCCTAGGACCGGGGAGCTGTTTTTT. Translating it yields CASSPRTGELFF.

This chain links TRBV4-1 with TRBJ2-3; TRBD2 aligns across 9 bases. In germline, CDR1 is MGHRA, CDR2 YSYEKL. This CDR3 contains 16 residues. V gave up 5 bases and J gave up 7 bases; unmatched junction bases: 13. CDR3 sequence: CASSTRLAGDLYTQYF. Here the CDR3 DNA reads TGCGCCAGCAGCACCCGTTTAGCGGGAGATCTCTATACGCAGTATTTT.

This sequence joins TRBV10-1 and TRBJ2-3; D gene unclear. Germline V gene lookup returns CDR1 WNHNN and CDR2 SYGVQD (reference sequence). V gave up 5 bases and J gave up 0 bases, with 12 bases separating them. The length of the CDR3 is 15 residues. CDR3: CASSPGPPSTDTQYF. For the CDR3, the DNA is TGCGCCAGCAGTCCTGGCCCTCCTAGCACAGATACGCAGTATTTT.

The V call is TRBV4-1, the J call TRBJ1-3; weak D call: TRBD1 (5 bases). Germline lookup yields CDR1 MGHRA and CDR2 YSYEKL. The CDR3 is made up of 16 amino acids. V dropped 3 bases and J dropped 2 bases, with 14 bases sitting between them. The CDR3 spells CASSHLGGEAGNTIYF. Here the CDR3 DNA reads TGCGCCAGCAGCCATCTCGGGGGGGAAGCTGGAAACACCATATATTTT.

The V call is TRBV7-9, the J call TRBJ1-3; unclear D gene. The CDR3 covers 17 residues. Trimming cost V 2 bases and J 4 bases, with 18 bases left between them. CDR1 is SEHNR and CDR2 is FQNEAQ in the germline V gene (reference sequence). CDR3 in DNA: TGTGCCAGCAGCTTAATCGACACGGGAGGGTACGGAAACACCATATATTTT. Translating gives CASSLIDTGGYGNTIYF.

The genes are TRBV28 and TRBJ2-3; unclear D gene. CDR3 length: 16 residues. The V end lost 2 bases, the J end lost 6 bases, and 18 bases lay between the germline ends. Germline CDR1 is MDHEN and CDR2 is SYDVKM. The CDR3 protein is CASSLVGRYLDDTQYF. CDR3 coding DNA: TGTGCCAGCAGTTTAGTCGGCAGGTACCTCGATGATACGCAGTATTTT.

This clone was recorded once. The chain uses TRBV2 and TRBJ1-4; D uncertain. Per germline, CDR1 SNHLY and CDR2 FYNNEI. The CDR3 has 15 amino acids. The germline V and J ends were trimmed by 3 bases and 5 bases, with 13 bases remaining between them. This CDR3 reads CASSEGRQDNEKLFF. Here the CDR3 DNA reads TGTGCCAGCAGTGAGGGCAGGCAAGACAATGAAAAACTGTTTTTT.

This clone was seen once. CDR3 loop: CASSAGRLKLAGRSGANVLTF. The CDR3 DNA follows: TGTGCCAGCAGCGCCGGGCGGCTCAAACTAGCGGGACGCTCTGGGGCCAACGTCCTGACTTTC. The V and J genes are TRBV9 and TRBJ2-6, with 10 bases that match TRBD2. The CDR3 runs 21 residues. V lost 3 bases, J lost 0 bases, and 15 bases stayed unmatched. Germline CDR1 and CDR2: SGDLS and YYNGEE.

The chain has TRBV28 and TRBJ1-2; possibly TRBD1 for D (5 bases). V was shortened by 3 bases and J by 8 bases, with 10 bases between the two germline ends. This CDR3 has 12 amino acids. The germline V gene has CDR1 MDHEN and CDR2 SYDVKM. In DNA, the CDR3 is TGTGCCAGCAGTTTTCGGGGGGACGGCTACACCTTC. As protein: CASSFRGDGYTF.

This chain uses TRBV28 with TRBJ2-2, with TRBD2 matching over 14 bases. This CDR3 spans 16 amino acids. Germline CDR1 reads MDHEN; CDR2 reads SYDVKM. After removal of 6 bases from V and 5 bases from J, the junction contained 5 bases not matched to a gene. CDR3 DNA sequence: TGTGCCAGCAGGGGACTAGCGGGAGAGGAAACCGGGGAGCTGTTTTTT. Its protein is CASRGLAGEETGELFF.

This rearrangement joins TRBV5-8 to TRBJ1-2; TRBD1 aligns across 9 bases. Trimming removed 2 bases from V and 3 bases from J; junction bases left unmatched: 5. This CDR3 has 15 residues. Germline loops: CDR1 SGHTS, CDR2 YDEGEE. CDR3 sequence (DNA): TGTGCCAGCAGCTTCCTTCGACAGGGGGACTATGGCTACACCTTC. Encoded protein: CASSFLRQGDYGYTF.

The V call is TRBV28, the J call TRBJ1-3; 8 bases line up with TRBD1. The CDR3 consists of 21 residues. The V gene end was trimmed by 2 bases and the J gene end by 0 bases; junction bases not matched to a gene: 18. Germline loops: CDR1 MDHEN, CDR2 SYDVKM. The CDR3 DNA sequence: TGTGCCAGCAGTTTAGTAGTCATTCAACCGACAGGGGCCTACTCTGGAAACACCATATATTTT. Translating gives CASSLVVIQPTGAYSGNTIYF.

The genes are TRBV9 and TRBJ2-2; 7 positions agree with TRBD1. V was clipped by 2 bases and J by 3 bases; unmatched bases: 19. Germline-derived CDR1 and CDR2 are SGDLS and YYNGEE. CDR3 size: 20 residues. The DNA of the CDR3 is TGTGCCAGCAGCGTCAGGGGTCACCGACAGGGACCGACCGACACCGGGGAGCTGTTTTTT. This translates into CASSVRGHRQGPTDTGELFF.

This chain links TRBV12-2 with TRBJ2-7; TRBD2, as called in the table, went unchecked against the DNA. TRBV12-2 is recorded as a pseudogene. The CDR3 length is 16 residues. CDR3 sequence reads: CASRWTSGRCPYEQYF. The CDR3 DNA reads as TGTGCAAGTCGTTGGACTAGCGGGAGATGCCCCTACGAGCAGTACTTC.

The CDR3 loop is CASGDDEQYF. The CDR3 region has the DNA TGTGCCAGTGGGGATGACGAGCAGTACTTC. The chain uses TRBV19 and TRBJ2-7; D is unclear. This CDR3 is 10 amino acids long. Trimming removed 8 bases at V and 5 bases at J, with 7 bases between. Per germline, CDR1 LNHDA and CDR2 SQIVND (reference sequence).

V gene TRBV4-1 combines with J gene TRBJ2-2, with D perhaps matching TRBD1 (5 bases). V gave up 0 bases and J gave up 5 bases, with 19 bases separating them. CDR1 is MGHRA and CDR2 is YSYEKL in the germline V gene. This CDR3 contains 18 residues. The CDR3: CASSQDPEPGWVTGELFF. CDR3 coding DNA: TGCGCCAGCAGCCAAGATCCTGAACCAGGGTGGGTTACCGGGGAGCTGTTTTTT.

The genes are TRBV6-4 and TRBJ2-1; 7 nucleotides align to TRBD1. J lost 0 bases, V lost 2 bases, and 4 bases had no gene match. Germline CDR1 reads MRHNA; CDR2 reads SNTAGT. This CDR3 is 16 amino acids long. This CDR3 reads CASSDMDRSSYNEQFF. The CDR3 region has the DNA TGTGCCAGCAGTGACATGGACAGGAGCTCCTACAATGAGCAGTTCTTC.

V is TRBV28 and J is TRBJ2-6; possible D gene TRBD1, 5 bases. The CDR3 is 18 residues long. V was shortened by 3 bases and J by 0 bases, with 15 bases between the two germline ends. Looked up from germline, CDR1 is MDHEN and CDR2 is SYDVKM. The CDR3 DNA follows: TGTGCCAGCAGTTTCCGCCCAACAGGTCCCTCTGGGGCCAACGTCCTGACTTTC. Encoded protein: CASSFRPTGPSGANVLTF.

This chain uses TRBV28 with TRBJ2-1; 9 bases line up with TRBD2. Germline lookup yields CDR1 MDHEN and CDR2 SYDVKM. V lost 4 bases, J lost 7 bases, and 14 bases stayed unmatched. The CDR3 is 17 residues long. The CDR3 DNA is TGTGCCAGCAGTTCAACCAGCGGGAGGCCGGTTCCGAATGAGCAGTTCTTC. The encoded protein is CASSSTSGRPVPNEQFF.

This rearrangement joins TRBV7-9 to TRBJ1-1; no firm D call. Trimming took 2 bases from V and 1 from J, leaving 14 bases between them. CDR3 length: 16 amino acids. The germline V gene encodes CDR1 SEHNR and CDR2 FQNEAQ (reference sequence). DNA for the CDR3: TGTGCCAGCAGCTTATCCAGGCAAGAGGGGAACACTGAAGCTTTCTTT. Translating gives CASSLSRQEGNTEAFF.

V and J are TRBV5-6 and TRBJ1-5; a possible D gene is TRBD1 (5 bases). The CDR3 is 13 residues long. V was cut by 5 bases and J by 4 bases, with 10 bases left in between. Germline assignment: CDR1 SGHDT and CDR2 YYEEEE. CDR3 sequence reads: CASSRGGNQPQHF. The CDR3 DNA follows: TGTGCCAGCAGTAGGGGCGGGAATCAGCCCCAGCATTTT.